These T cell receptor beta chains were read from a single sample in a study of cytomegalovirus exposure and HLA in healthy donors. TCRdb keeps only in-frame clones here, not all; method: immunoSEQ multiplex PCR. The table has roughly 140,000 clones, around 60% seen once. The sample comprised PBMCs. Receptor source: a woman between 55 and 75 years old in good health and CMV-seropositive. The CDR3 runs from the conserved cysteine through the conserved F or W. The D gene is left open where the match is weak. Rows give clone size only sometimes, using once, few, many, or a class for an expanded clone.

V gene,D gene,J gene,clone size,CDR3 protein,CDR3 DNA
TRBV15,.,TRBJ2-1,.,CATSNALFEQFF,TGTGCCACCAGCAACGCCCTATTTGAGCAGTTCTTC
TRBV5-1,.,TRBJ2-3,few,CASSLSYTDTQYF,TGCGCCAGCAGCTTGTCGTACACAGATACGCAGTATTTT
TRBV28,TRBD1,TRBJ1-5,.,CASSLWDSRWPQHF,TGTGCCAGCAGTCTGTGGGACAGCCGATGGCCCCAGCATTTT
TRBV29-1,TRBD1,TRBJ2-7,.,CSVEAGQGTYEQYF,TGCAGCGTTGAAGCGGGACAGGGGACTTACGAGCAGTACTTC
TRBV7-2,TRBD2,TRBJ2-7,.,CASSLASTSGSKEQYF,TGTGCCAGCAGCTTAGCCTCGACTAGCGGGAGTAAGGAGCAGTACTTC
TRBV7-8,.,TRBJ1-1,.,CASSLVVGYMNTEAFF,TGTGCCAGCAGCTTAGTGGTCGGGTACATGAACACTGAAGCTTTCTTT
TRBV9,.,TRBJ1-2,.,CASSVGLLNYGYTF,TGTGCCAGCAGCGTAGGTCTCCTAAACTATGGCTACACCTTC
TRBV9,TRBD1,TRBJ2-1,.,CASSVSRVDRGEQFF,TGTGCCAGCAGCGTAAGCCGAGTCGACAGGGGGGAGCAGTTCTTC
TRBV30,.,TRBJ2-7,few,CAWSVGGVKQYF,TGTGCCTGGAGTGTAGGGGGGGTTAAGCAGTACTTC
TRBV28,.,TRBJ2-3,.,CASSHRDFTDTQYF,TGTGCCAGCAGTCACCGGGACTTCACAGATACGCAGTATTTT
TRBV27,TRBD1,TRBJ1-1,.,CASTDVSGGTEAFF,TGTGCCAGCACCGACGTCTCAGGGGGCACTGAAGCTTTCTTT